The clone carrying this T cell receptor (beta chain) was seen a single time. The record originates from a study of blood T cell repertoires in COVID-19. Study summary: COVID-19 samples collected from the United States, Italy and Spain covered acute and convalescent phases. From T cells, B-cell-depleted T cells, or PBMCs came the material, which was cDNA or gDNA.

In the authors' workflow: Reference gene primer amplification gave nucleated cell count estimates. Using immunoSEQ multiplex PCR, the repertoire was profiled, and TCRdb retains in-frame clones only, with some absent. D and trimming come from the DNA, and the V and J calls and clone size come from that table. The repertoire includes under 95,000 clones, roughly nine tenths of them detected once, and approximately 2.4% sits in the top ten. The receptor was isolated from a man between 50 and 59 years old with COVID-19, enrolled during active disease. The sequencing sample was made of peripheral blood.

CDR3 region: CASSLQSSTDTQYF. The DNA for the CDR3 is TGTGCCAGCAGCTTACAGTCGTCCACAGATACGCAGTATTTT. J is TRBJ2-3 and V is TRBV7-2; D call uncertain. With 2 bases removed from V and 2 bases from J, the gap between germline ends came to 8 bases. CDR3 size: 14 residues. Looked up from germline, CDR1 is SGHTA and CDR2 is FQGNSA.